This T cell receptor (beta chain) was identified in a study of response to subunit inactivated influenza vaccine. This clonotype was seen a handful of times. The germline V and J ends were trimmed by 0 bases and 10 bases, with 13 bases remaining between them. The CDR3 is 14 residues long. Germline V gives CDR1 LNHNV, CDR2 YYDKDF (reference sequence). From the RT-PCR reads, TCRdb called clonotypes with MiXCR, one entry per CDR3 protein. The table has roughly 540,000 distinct CDR3 sequences, roughly 25% seen once. The same sample was also studied in work on T cells expressing NK-cell markers. That paper states: 5'RACE template switching with UMIs generated TCR beta cDNA.

The sequencing used CD4+ T cells sorted from PBMCs, collected 11 to 12 days after vaccination. The origin of this receptor is a man in his fifties or sixties who received an inactivated influenza vaccine. The chain recombines TRBV15 with TRBJ2-1; no clear D gene. CDR3 region: CATSRDQANVEQFF. The DNA for the CDR3 is TGTGCCACCAGCAGAGATCAGGCAAACGTAGAGCAGTTCTTC. Using reference TRBV15 and TRBJ2-1 for the parts outside the CDR3, the full variable domain is DAMVIQNPRYQVTQFGKPVTLSCSQTLNHNVMYWYQQKSSQAPKLLFHYYDKDFNNEADTPDNFQSRRPNTSFCFLDIRSPGLGDTAMYLCATSRDQANVEQFFGPGTRLTVL.